The rows below give T cell receptor beta chains drawn from one sample of a study of blood T cell repertoires in COVID-19. Profiling relied on immunoSEQ multiplex PCR, and the TCRdb table lists in-frame clones only, not all of them. The sample contains 400,000 to 550,000 clones, 87% of which appear only once. The sample comprised PBMCs or T cells enriched from blood (not recorded which). The receptors derive from a woman younger than 30 with acute COVID-19. CDR3s include the opening cysteine and the closing phenylalanine or tryptophan. The D gene is left open where the match is weak. Not all rows give a size; the values are once, few, many and, for expanded clones, a class.

>NA|TRBV9|TRBJ2-7|TRBD1
TGTGCCAGCAGCGCGGACAGGGACTACGAGCAGTACTTC
CASSADRDYEQYF
>NA|TRBV2|TRBJ1-5|NA
TGTGCCAGCAGTGACCGAAGGGGCCCGCAAGGAGCCCAGCATTTT
CASSDRRGPQGAQHF
>NA|TRBV30|TRBJ1-5|NA
TGTGCCTGGAGACAGGGTGGCAATCAGCCCCAGCATTTT
CAWRQGGNQPQHF
>NA|TRBV24-1|TRBJ2-2|NA
TGTGCCACCGGGGGGTCGAACACCGGGGAGCTGTTTTTT
CATGGSNTGELFF
>NA|TRBV27|TRBJ2-1|NA
TGTGCCAGCACCATGCTGGGCCAGACTAACAATGAGCAGTTCTTC
CASTMLGQTNNEQFF
>NA|TRBV5-1|TRBJ2-5|NA
TGCGCCAGCAGCCCCTTCCAGGAGACCCAGTACTTC
CASSPFQETQYF
>few|TRBV6-1|TRBJ2-3|TRBD2
TGTGCCAGCAGTGAAGTTGGATATAGCGGGGGTAACACAGATACGCAGTATTTT
CASSEVGYSGGNTDTQYF
>NA|TRBV19|TRBJ1-5|NA
TGTGCCAGTAGTCCGGACAGTCATCAGCCCCAGCATTTT
CASSPDSHQPQHF
>NA|TRBV5-5|TRBJ2-5|NA
TGTGCCAGCAGCCCGCGCAACCCTATGTACCAAGAGACCCAGTACTTC
CASSPRNPMYQETQYF
>NA|TRBV6-4|TRBJ1-2|NA
TGTGCCAGCAGTGAGGTTTTTGGCAGGGTTTTTTCGTGGGGCTACACCTTC
CASSEVFGRVFSWGYTF
>NA|TRBV7-2|TRBJ1-6|NA
TGTGCCAGCACCCCCGGGGGGGTAGGATCACCCCTCCACTTT
CASTPGGVGSPLHF
>NA|TRBV23-1|TRBJ1-6|TRBD1
TGCGCCAGCGAAATTGCTAAGGGGGCTTATTCACCCCTCCACTTT
CASEIAKGAYSPLHF
>NA|TRBV29-1|TRBJ2-1|NA
TGCAGCGTTGTCGTCCGGTACAATGAGCAGTTCTTC
CSVVVRYNEQFF
>NA|TRBV19|TRBJ2-2|NA
TGTGCCAGTAGTATTGGCGGGGGCGCGAACACCGGGGAGCTGTTTTTT
CASSIGGGANTGELFF
>NA|TRBV19|TRBJ2-7|TRBD2
TGTGCCAGTAGTCCGACTAGCGGGGCCTACTCCTACGAGCAGTACTTC
CASSPTSGAYSYEQYF
>NA|TRBV27|TRBJ2-5|NA
TGTGCCAGCAGTTCCTCTCGGGGGACCCAAGAGACCCAGTACTTC
CASSSSRGTQETQYF
>once|TRBV2|TRBJ2-1|NA
TGTGCCAGCAGTGAATTCTTGTCCGGGAGTGATGAGCAGTTCTTC
CASSEFLSGSDEQFF
>NA|TRBV4-1|TRBJ1-5|NA
TGCGCCAGCAGCCAAGATCACCAGATGACTACGAGAAATCAGCCCCAGCATTTT
CASSQDHQMTTRNQPQHF
>NA|TRBV4-1|TRBJ2-7|NA
TGCGCCAGCAGCCAAGAATCAACGGACAGCAGCTCCTACGAGCAGTACTTC
CASSQESTDSSSYEQYF
>once|TRBV18|TRBJ1-2|TRBD1
TGTGCCAGCTTTCCCGGGACAGGGAACCTCTATGGCTACACCTTC
CASFPGTGNLYGYTF
>NA|TRBV21-1|TRBJ1-5|NA
TGTGCCAGCAGCACACATGAAGATGGTCAGCCCCAGCATTTT
CASSTHEDGQPQHF
>few|TRBV20-1|TRBJ1-2|NA
TGCAGCCTGAGGGGGACCTATGGCTACACCTTC
CSLRGTYGYTF
>once|TRBV6-5|TRBJ2-7|NA
TGTGCCAGCAGCCCAGAGGACGAGCAGTACTTC
CASSPEDEQYF
>NA|TRBV19|TRBJ2-7|TRBD1
TGTGCCAGTAGACCCCCCGGGACAGGGACCGACGAGCAGTACTTC
CASRPPGTGTDEQYF
>NA|TRBV9|TRBJ2-1|NA
TGTGCCAGCAGCGTATTGGGCGGGGATCCCCCCAATGAGCAGTTCTTC
CASSVLGGDPPNEQFF
>NA|TRBV28|TRBJ1-6|NA
TGTGCCAGCACATCGACAAGGTGGGATTCACCCCTCCACTTT
CASTSTRWDSPLHF
>NA|TRBV28|TRBJ2-7|TRBD2
TGTGCCAGCGGGAAAGCGGGAGGGCCATACGAGCAGTACTTC
CASGKAGGPYEQYF
>once|TRBV6-5|TRBJ1-2|NA
TGTGCCAGCAGTAGGGACGGAGGAGGACTAGGCTACACCTTC
CASSRDGGGLGYTF
>NA|TRBV19|TRBJ1-2|NA
TGTGCCAGTAGTATCGTGGCGGACAATCGGAGCTACACCTTC
CASSIVADNRSYTF
>NA|TRBV12-3/TRBV12-4|TRBJ1-1|NA
TGTGCCAGCAGTTCGAGTACCAGGCATGCTTTCTTT
CASSSSTRHAFF
>NA|TRBV3-1/TRBV3-2|TRBJ1-1|NA
TGTGCCAGCAGCCAAGAGGGGGGGACTGAAGCTTTCTTT
CASSQEGGTEAFF
>NA|TRBV7-2|TRBJ2-4|NA
TGTGCCAGCAGCTTAGACTATCTAGCCAAAAACATTCAGTACTTC
CASSLDYLAKNIQYF
>once|TRBV3-1/TRBV3-2|TRBJ2-1|TRBD2
TGTGCCAGCAGCCAAAGGAACGGGGGGGCCGAAGAGTTCTTC
CASSQRNGGAEEFF
>NA|TRBV7-8|TRBJ1-5|NA
TGTGCCAGCAGCTTACCAGGGAACGGGACTTCCTACAGAAGGAATCAGCCCCAGCATTTT
CASSLPGNGTSYRRNQPQHF
>NA|TRBV6-1|TRBJ2-5|TRBD1
TGTGCCAGCAGTGAAGCCGGGACAGGGCATGAGACCCAGTACTTC
CASSEAGTGHETQYF
>NA|TRBV5-4|TRBJ1-4|TRBD1
TGTGCCAGCAGCCCAGGGGGCTGGGAAGAAAAACTGTTTTTT
CASSPGGWEEKLFF
>NA|TRBV15|TRBJ1-1|TRBD1
TGTGCCACCAGCAGAGACCGGGACAGGGGTGATACTGAAGCTTTCTTT
CATSRDRDRGDTEAFF
>NA|TRBV6-1|TRBJ1-2|NA
TGTGCCAGCAGTGAAGGCGGATTAGATGGCTACACCTTC
CASSEGGLDGYTF
>NA|TRBV10-2|TRBJ2-2|TRBD1
TGCGCCAGCACCGGGACAGGCGACACCGGGGAGCTGTTTTTT
CASTGTGDTGELFF
>NA|TRBV28|TRBJ2-7|TRBD2
TGTGCCAGCAGTTTAACACTAGCGGAGCAGTACTTC
CASSLTLAEQYF
>NA|TRBV7-2|TRBJ1-1|NA
TGTGCCAGCAGTCAACTAGGGGGTTCGAACACTGAAGCTTTCTTT
CASSQLGGSNTEAFF
>NA|TRBV7-9|TRBJ2-1|NA
TGTGCCAGCAGCTACCTCGGCGGGGGCGATTACAATGAGCAGTTCTTC
CASSYLGGGDYNEQFF
>NA|TRBV5-4|TRBJ1-1|NA
TGTGCCAGCGGTCTAAACACTGAAGCTTTCTTT
CASGLNTEAFF
>NA|TRBV2|TRBJ1-5|NA
TGTGCCAGCAGTGAAGTGGGGAGGAGCAATCAGCCCCAGCATTTT
CASSEVGRSNQPQHF
>NA|TRBV18|TRBJ2-3|NA
TGTGCCAGCTCACCACTAACGGGAGTTGCGGCAGATACGCAGTATTTT
CASSPLTGVAADTQYF
>once|TRBV6-5|TRBJ1-5|NA
TGTGCCAGCAGTTTTATGTCGGGGGTAAATCAGCCCCAGCATTTT
CASSFMSGVNQPQHF
>NA|TRBV18|TRBJ1-1|NA
TGTGCCAGCTCACCGATGGAGGGATCGGACACTGAAGCTTTCTTT
CASSPMEGSDTEAFF
>NA|TRBV3-1/TRBV3-2|TRBJ2-3|TRBD1
TGTGCCAGCAGCCAGGGAAGGGGGCGGTCAGATACGCAGTATTTT
CASSQGRGRSDTQYF
>NA|TRBV12-3/TRBV12-4|TRBJ2-7|TRBD2
TGTGCCAGCAACCTCGGGGGGGACCGAGAGCAGTACTTC
CASNLGGDREQYF
>NA|TRBV7-9|TRBJ2-7|NA
TGTGCCAGCAGCGACCACAGGAACGAGCAGTACTTC
CASSDHRNEQYF
>NA|TRBV18|TRBJ2-1|NA
TGTGCCAGCTCATCCTTGAAGCACAGCTACAATGAGCAGTTCTTC
CASSSLKHSYNEQFF
>NA|TRBV15|TRBJ1-3|TRBD1
TGTGCCACCAGCAGTAAGGGGGACAGGGTGGACACCATATATTTT
CATSSKGDRVDTIYF
>NA|TRBV24-1|TRBJ2-3|NA
TGTGCCACCAGTGATGGAGGGTTAGGAACAGATACGCAGTATTTT
CATSDGGLGTDTQYF
>NA|TRBV27|TRBJ2-3|TRBD2
TGTGCCAGCAGTTTACTCATAGCGGGGGGGTTTAAAGATACGCAGTATTTT
CASSLLIAGGFKDTQYF
>NA|TRBV7-2|TRBJ2-7|NA
TGTGCCAGCAGCTCGTCCCTTAACTACGAGCAGTACTTC
CASSSSLNYEQYF
>NA|TRBV29-1|TRBJ2-7|NA
TGCAGCGTTGGCGACAGGCGGTACGAGCAGTACTTC
CSVGDRRYEQYF
>NA|TRBV5-1|TRBJ2-3|TRBD2
TGCGCCAGCAGCTTGGCGCTAGCGGAAGCAGATACGCAGTATTTT
CASSLALAEADTQYF
>NA|TRBV6-2/TRBV6-3|TRBJ1-1|TRBD1
TGTGCCAGCAGTACAGGGGGCGTTGAAGCTTTCTTT
CASSTGGVEAFF